The rows below give T cell receptor beta chains drawn from one sample of a study of blood T cell repertoires in COVID-19. TCRdb keeps only in-frame clones here, not all; method: immunoSEQ multiplex PCR. The sample holds 150,000 to 200,000 clones, about 85% seen once. The specimen sequenced was peripheral blood. Receptor source: a man between 65 and 85 years old who had recovered from COVID-19. The CDR3 runs from the conserved cysteine through the conserved F or W. A D gene is named only where the DNA matches it firmly. Size is omitted from some rows. Given values are once, few, many or a class for expanded clones.

NA,TRBJ2-3,NA,TRBV3-1/TRBV3-2,TGTGCCAGCAGCCGCCGACTAGTTGATACGCAGTATTTT,CASSRRLVDTQYF
NA,TRBJ1-2,NA,TRBV30,TGTGCCTGGAGCATCGGGGATGGCTACACCTTC,CAWSIGDGYTF
NA,TRBJ1-1,TRBD1,TRBV7-2,TGTGCCAGCAGCTTAGCCACAGGGGTGAACACTGAAGCTTTCTTT,CASSLATGVNTEAFF
NA,TRBJ2-1,TRBD2,TRBV18,TGTGCCAGCTCATCAACTAGCGGGATAAGCGATGAGCAGTTCTTC,CASSSTSGISDEQFF
NA,TRBJ2-7,NA,TRBV5-6,TGTGCCAGCAGCTTTGTTTCTAGCTCCTACGAGCAGTACTTC,CASSFVSSSYEQYF
NA,TRBJ1-3,TRBD1,TRBV3-1/TRBV3-2,TGTGCCAGCAGCCCCCAGGACAGGGGCTCTGGAAACACCATATATTTT,CASSPQDRGSGNTIYF
NA,TRBJ2-1,TRBD2,TRBV28,TGTGCCAGCGTTCTAAGCGGGAGCCCCCATGAGCAGTTCTTC,CASVLSGSPHEQFF
NA,TRBJ2-7,NA,TRBV6-5,TGTGCCAGCAGGGCAGGGCCGTACGAGCAGTACTTC,CASRAGPYEQYF
NA,TRBJ1-1,NA,TRBV7-3,TGTGCCAGCAGTTTGACCAGGGACACTGAAGCTTTCTTT,CASSLTRDTEAFF
NA,TRBJ2-3,NA,TRBV9,TGTGCCAGCAGCTCTGTTATGGATACGCAGTATTTT,CASSSVMDTQYF
NA,TRBJ2-1,TRBD1,TRBV4-2,TGTGCCAGCAGCGCGCATCGACAGGGGTCTAACTACAATGAGCAGTTCTTC,CASSAHRQGSNYNEQFF
NA,TRBJ1-6,NA,TRBV6-5,TGTGCCAGCAGTTACTGGACAGTTGGTAATTCACCCCTCCACTTT,CASSYWTVGNSPLHF
NA,TRBJ2-2,NA,TRBV19,TGTGCCAGTAGTAGAACCAGGACAGAGCCCACCGGGGAGCTGTTTTTT,CASSRTRTEPTGELFF
NA,TRBJ1-1,NA,TRBV2,TGTGCCAGCCGCTTAAGCTGGAGTACTGAAGCTTTCTTT,CASRLSWSTEAFF
once,TRBJ2-6,NA,TRBV18,TGTGCCAGCTCACCACCTCACGGGACTGGGGCCAACGTCCTGACTTTC,CASSPPHGTGANVLTF
NA,TRBJ2-5,TRBD1,TRBV5-4,TGTGCCAGCAGCTCGGGACAGAGCCAAGAGACCCAGTACTTC,CASSSGQSQETQYF
NA,TRBJ2-4,TRBD2,TRBV11-2,TGTGCCAGCAGCTCGTTGACTAGCGGGATTAACATTCAGTACTTC,CASSSLTSGINIQYF
NA,TRBJ1-2,NA,TRBV29-1,TGCAGCGTGGGAATAAGGTCGGGAGGCTACACCTTC,CSVGIRSGGYTF
NA,TRBJ1-4,NA,TRBV7-8,TGTGCCAGCAGCTTAGGATGGAGTGCAACTAATGAAAAACTGTTTTTT,CASSLGWSATNEKLFF
once,TRBJ1-1,NA,TRBV5-4,TGTGCCAGCAGCTTGGCCGGGAACACTGAAGCTTTCTTT,CASSLAGNTEAFF
NA,TRBJ2-7,NA,TRBV7-9,TGTGCCAGTTTTACTATCTCCTACGAGCAGTACTTC,CASFTISYEQYF
NA,TRBJ2-2,NA,TRBV6-5,TGTGCCGAACAGGAGAACACCGGGGAGCTGTTTTTT,CAEQENTGELFF
NA,TRBJ2-7,NA,TRBV5-6,TGTGCCAGCAGCTATACTAGCCGACCCTACGAGCAGTACTTC,CASSYTSRPYEQYF
NA,TRBJ2-2,TRBD2,TRBV6-5,TGTGCCAGCAGTTTCACTAGCGGGAGGAGTACCGGGGAGCTGTTTTTT,CASSFTSGRSTGELFF
NA,TRBJ2-5,TRBD1,TRBV19,TGTGCCAGTAGTGTCACCGGGACAGCACAAGAGACCCAGTACTTC,CASSVTGTAQETQYF
NA,TRBJ2-7,NA,TRBV2,TGTGCCAGCTCATCTCATACAGCTCCCCACGAGCAGTACTTC,CASSSHTAPHEQYF
NA,TRBJ2-3,NA,TRBV3-1/TRBV3-2,TGTGCCAGCACCAAGACGGGGGGCACAGATACGCAGTATTTT,CASTKTGGTDTQYF
NA,TRBJ2-5,NA,TRBV11-1,TGTGCCAGCAGCTTAGGTGAGGAAGAGACCCAGTACTTC,CASSLGEEETQYF
NA,TRBJ2-4,NA,TRBV15,TGTGCCACCAGCAGAGCAGGGCTCCAAAACATTCAGTACTTC,CATSRAGLQNIQYF